These T cell receptor beta chains were read from a single sample in a study of beta chain features in type 1 diabetes. Measured with immunoSEQ multiplex PCR; TCRdb has only the in-frame clones, and not every one. Seen here are about 340,000 clones, 7.5% to 9% observed once, and the top ten hold less than 0.45%. The sequenced sample was central memory CD4+ T cells from blood. All receptors come from a young woman in good health. Each CDR3 is given with its conserved first and last residue. The D gene is left open where the match is weak. Only part of the rows carry a size: once, few, many, or a class if the clone is expanded.

CDR3	DNA	D	V	J	size
CASSYLLDGLSTQYF	TGTGCCAGCAGTTACTTACTGGACGGGCTCAGTACCCAGTACTTC	-	TRBV6-5	TRBJ2-5	-
CATRGQVNQPQHF	TGTGCCACGCGGGGGCAGGTCAATCAGCCCCAGCATTTT	-	TRBV19	TRBJ1-5	few
CASSLSEGNTIYF	TGTGCCAGCAGCTTAAGCGAGGGAAACACCATATATTTT	-	TRBV11-2	TRBJ1-3	few
CASSFPNSGANVLTF	TGTGCCAGCAGCTTCCCCAACTCTGGGGCCAACGTCCTGACTTTC	-	TRBV5-4	TRBJ2-6	-
CASSQDGTSGYNEQFF	TGTGCCAGCAGCCAAGACGGGACTAGCGGGTACAATGAGCAGTTCTTC	TRBD2	TRBV28	TRBJ2-1	many
CASSRQVQETQYF	TGTGCCAGCAGCCGACAAGTTCAAGAGACCCAGTACTTC	-	TRBV7-2	TRBJ2-5	-
CASSQDPGTGPYGYTF	TGCGCCAGCAGCCAAGACCCCGGGACAGGACCGTATGGCTACACCTTC	TRBD1	TRBV4-3	TRBJ1-2	few
CATPSGRAFSYNEQFF	TGTGCCACTCCTAGCGGGAGGGCTTTCTCCTACAATGAGCAGTTCTTC	TRBD2	TRBV27	TRBJ2-1	few
CASSLEGGVRNEQFF	TGTGCCAGCAGCTTAGAGGGTGGAGTTCGGAATGAGCAGTTCTTC	-	TRBV7-2	TRBJ2-1	few
CASSPGQGVSTEAFF	TGTGCCAGCTCGCCAGGACAGGGTGTATCCACTGAAGCTTTCTTT	TRBD1	TRBV18	TRBJ1-1	many
CASGMDYGYTF	TGTGCCAGCGGAATGGACTATGGCTACACCTTC	-	TRBV7-9	TRBJ1-2	-
CASSGQGARNIQYF	TGTGCCAGTAGTGGCCAGGGGGCAAGAAACATTCAGTACTTC	TRBD1	TRBV19	TRBJ2-4	few
CASSLEVYGYTF	TGTGCCAGCAGCTTAGAAGTCTATGGCTACACCTTC	-	TRBV7-9	TRBJ1-2	-
CASSSPFKEQYF	TGTGCCAGCAGTTCCCCGTTTAAAGAGCAGTACTTC	-	TRBV6-5	TRBJ2-7	few
CASSQGTPGRNEQFF	TGTGCCAGCAGCCAAGGGACACCAGGGAGGAATGAGCAGTTCTTC	-	TRBV4-2	TRBJ2-1	few
CASSEGRNAYNEQFF	TGTGCCAGCAGTGAAGGCAGGAATGCCTACAATGAGCAGTTCTTC	-	TRBV6-1	TRBJ2-1	few
CASSLGPSGFSYEQYF	TGTGCCAGCAGCTTAGGACCCAGCGGGTTCTCCTACGAGCAGTACTTC	-	TRBV11-2	TRBJ2-7	few
CASSIPGTIYEQYF	TGTGCCAGCAGTATCCCGGGGACAATCTACGAGCAGTACTTC	-	TRBV11-3	TRBJ2-7	few
CASSYAGQGSGEQYF	TGTGCCAGCAGTTACGCGGGACAGGGAAGCGGCGAGCAGTACTTC	TRBD1	TRBV6-5	TRBJ2-7	-
CASTGTGGGGKMKLFF	TGTGCCAGCACTGGGACAGGGGGTGGTGGGAAGATGAAACTGTTTTTT	TRBD1	TRBV28	TRBJ1-4	few
CASREHPYNEQFF	TGTGCCAGCAGGGAGCATCCCTACAATGAGCAGTTCTTC	-	TRBV2	TRBJ2-1	few
CACRPGGSNQPQHF	TGTGCCTGCAGGCCGGGCGGTAGCAATCAGCCCCAGCATTTT	-	TRBV28	TRBJ1-5	-
CAISVSGTGRDAEAFF	TGTGCCATCAGCGTCTCCGGGACAGGGCGCGACGCTGAAGCTTTCTTT	TRBD1	TRBV10-3	TRBJ1-1	-
CASTNSQFGYTF	TGTGCCAGCACCAACAGTCAATTTGGCTACACCTTC	-	TRBV6-5	TRBJ1-2	-
CASNGQTAETQYF	TGTGCCAGTAATGGACAGACCGCCGAGACCCAGTACTTC	-	TRBV19	TRBJ2-5	-
CASSYDSRRNTEAFF	TGTGCCAGCAGTTACGACAGCAGGCGGAACACTGAAGCTTTCTTT	-	TRBV6-5	TRBJ1-1	few
CASNEAATQYF	TGTGCCAGTAACGAGGCGGCCACCCAGTACTTC	-	TRBV28	TRBJ2-5	many
CASARAGTDTQYF	TGTGCCAGTGCAAGGGCGGGCACAGATACGCAGTATTTT	-	TRBV19	TRBJ2-3	few
CASSPSQSYEQYF	TGTGCCAGCTCACCTTCCCAGTCCTACGAGCAGTACTTC	-	TRBV18	TRBJ2-7	-
CASSPQYQISGANVLTF	TGTGCCAGCAGCCCCCAGTATCAGATATCTGGGGCCAACGTCCTGACTTTC	-	TRBV10-3	TRBJ2-6	-
CASSRDRGMPQHF	TGTGCCAGCAGCCGCGACAGGGGAATGCCCCAGCATTTT	TRBD1	TRBV14	TRBJ1-5	-
CASSRDSDLEAFF	TGTGCCAGTAGTAGGGACAGCGATCTTGAAGCTTTCTTT	TRBD1	TRBV19	TRBJ1-1	-
CSGSGSQETQYF	TGCAGCGGTTCAGGGTCCCAAGAGACCCAGTACTTC	-	TRBV29-1	TRBJ2-5	-
CASSYTQGPYEQYF	TGTGCCAGCAGTTACACACAGGGACCCTACGAGCAGTACTTC	-	TRBV6-6	TRBJ2-7	few
CASSDLQSNTDTQYF	TGTGCCAGCAGTGACCTCCAGTCCAACACAGATACGCAGTATTTT	-	TRBV28	TRBJ2-3	many